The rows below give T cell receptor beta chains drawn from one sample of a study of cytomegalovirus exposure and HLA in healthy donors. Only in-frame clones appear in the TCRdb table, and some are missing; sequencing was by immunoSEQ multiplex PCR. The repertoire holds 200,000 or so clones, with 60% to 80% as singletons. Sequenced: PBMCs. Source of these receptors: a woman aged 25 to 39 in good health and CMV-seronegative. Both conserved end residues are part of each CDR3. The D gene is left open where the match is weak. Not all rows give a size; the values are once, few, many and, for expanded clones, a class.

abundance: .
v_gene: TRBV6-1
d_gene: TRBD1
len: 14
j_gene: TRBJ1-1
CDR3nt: TGTGCCAGCAGTTCACCGGGACAGGGGACTGAAGCTTTCTTT
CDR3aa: CASSSPGQGTEAFF

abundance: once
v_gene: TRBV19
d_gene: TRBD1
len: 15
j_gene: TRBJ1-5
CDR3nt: TGTGCCAGTAATCATGGACAGGTGAGCAATCAGCCCCAGCATTTT
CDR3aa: CASNHGQVSNQPQHF

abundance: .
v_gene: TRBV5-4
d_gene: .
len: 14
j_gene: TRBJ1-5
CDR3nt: TGTGCCAGCAGCTTGCGGGGAAGCAATCAGCCCCAGCATTTT
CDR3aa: CASSLRGSNQPQHF

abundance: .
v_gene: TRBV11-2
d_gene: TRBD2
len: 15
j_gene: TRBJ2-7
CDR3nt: TGTGCCAGCAGCCAATCGACTAGCGGAATAGGCGGGCAGTACTTC
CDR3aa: CASSQSTSGIGGQYF

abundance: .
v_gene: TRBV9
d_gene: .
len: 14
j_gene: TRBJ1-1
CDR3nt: TGTGCCAGCAGCGTAGCCCAGGCGAGCACTGAAGCTTTCTTT
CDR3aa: CASSVAQASTEAFF

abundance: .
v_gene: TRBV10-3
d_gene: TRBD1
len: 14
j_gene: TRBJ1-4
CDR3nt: TGTGCCATCAGTGGGACAGGGGCAAATGAAAAACTGTTTTTT
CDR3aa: CAISGTGANEKLFF

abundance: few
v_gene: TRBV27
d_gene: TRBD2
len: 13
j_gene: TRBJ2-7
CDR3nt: TGTGCCAGCAGTTGGACTAGCAGATACGAGCAGTACTTC
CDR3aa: CASSWTSRYEQYF

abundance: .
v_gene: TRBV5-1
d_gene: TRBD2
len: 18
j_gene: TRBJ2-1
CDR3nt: TGCGCCAGCAGCTTCGGACTAGCGGGGCTCGGTGTATACAATGAGCAGTTCTTC
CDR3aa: CASSFGLAGLGVYNEQFF

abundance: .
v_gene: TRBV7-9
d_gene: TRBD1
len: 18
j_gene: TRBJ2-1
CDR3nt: TGTGCCAGCAGCGCTAGGGGGGGGACAGGGTTAATGGGCAATGAGCAGTTCTTC
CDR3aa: CASSARGGTGLMGNEQFF

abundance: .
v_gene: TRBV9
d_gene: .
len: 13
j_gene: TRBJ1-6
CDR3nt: TGTGCCAGCAGCGTAGCTAAAACTTCACCCCTCCACTTT
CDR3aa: CASSVAKTSPLHF

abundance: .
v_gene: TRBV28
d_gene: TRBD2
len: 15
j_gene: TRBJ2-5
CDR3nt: TGTGCCAGCAGCAGCGCCTCCCGGACTAGAGGGACCCAGTACTTC
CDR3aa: CASSSASRTRGTQYF

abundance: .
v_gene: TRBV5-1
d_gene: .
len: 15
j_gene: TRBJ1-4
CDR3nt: TGCGCCAGCAGCTTGGAGGGGACTGGAAATGAAAAACTGTTTTTT
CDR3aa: CASSLEGTGNEKLFF

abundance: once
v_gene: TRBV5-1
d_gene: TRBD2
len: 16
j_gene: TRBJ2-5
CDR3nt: TGCGCCAGCAGCTCCGGGACTAGCGGGAAATTAGAGACCCAGTACTTC
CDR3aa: CASSSGTSGKLETQYF

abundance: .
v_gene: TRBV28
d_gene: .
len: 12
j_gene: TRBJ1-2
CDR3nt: TGTGCCAGCAGTTTACAGGGGAATGGCTACACCTTC
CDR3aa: CASSLQGNGYTF

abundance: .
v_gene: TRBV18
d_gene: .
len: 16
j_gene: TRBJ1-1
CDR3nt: TGTGCCAGCTCACCACGGACGCAGGGATCGAACACTGAAGCTTTCTTT
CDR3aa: CASSPRTQGSNTEAFF

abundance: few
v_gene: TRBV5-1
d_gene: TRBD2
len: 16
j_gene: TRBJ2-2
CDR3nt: TGCGCCAGCAGCCCGGGAGCGGGGGGAGGCACCGGGGAGCTGTTTTTT
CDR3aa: CASSPGAGGGTGELFF

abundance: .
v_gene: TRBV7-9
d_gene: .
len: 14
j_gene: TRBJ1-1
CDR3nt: TGTGCCAGCAGCTTAGCTCTCCCGAACACTGAAGCTTTCTTT
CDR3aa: CASSLALPNTEAFF

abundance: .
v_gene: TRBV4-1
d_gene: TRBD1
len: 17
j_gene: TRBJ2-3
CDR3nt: TGCGCCAGCAGCCATGTAAGGACAGGGGGACCTTCGGGTACGCAGTATTTT
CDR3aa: CASSHVRTGGPSGTQYF

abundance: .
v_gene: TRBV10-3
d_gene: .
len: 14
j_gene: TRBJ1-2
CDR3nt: TGTGCCATCAGTGGTAGTGGCCTTAACTATGGCTACCCCTTC
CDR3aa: CAISGSGLNYGYPF

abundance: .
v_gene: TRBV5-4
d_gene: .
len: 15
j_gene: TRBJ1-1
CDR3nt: TGTGCCCGCAGCGGGGGCTCCCAGAAGGGGACTGAAGCTTTCTTT
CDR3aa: CARSGGSQKGTEAFF

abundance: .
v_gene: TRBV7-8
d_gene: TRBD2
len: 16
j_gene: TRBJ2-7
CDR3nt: TGTGCCAGCAGCTCGCCCACTAGCGGGAGTGCCTACGAGCAGTACTTC
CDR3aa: CASSSPTSGSAYEQYF